Sequencing of this T cell receptor gamma chain was carried out in a study of gamma-delta T cells after stem cell transplantation. This clone was seen a few times. This CDR3 region has 14 residues. Germline V gene lookup returns CDR1 EGSNGY and CDR2 YDSYNSKV. V shed 2 bases and J 0 bases; nucleotides not matched to a gene: 4. TCRdb fed the RT-PCR reads to CATT. Of thousands of gamma-chain clones listed, under 25% are singletons. The chain couples TRGV2 to TRGJ1 or TRGJ2. The source material was gamma-delta T cells. This sequence was found in a human donor. It is not recorded whose cells these are; they may come from a transplant donor. The CDR3 loop is CATWDVPNYYKKLF. The CDR3 coding sequence is TGTGCCACCTGGGACGTACCGAATTATTATAAGAAACTCTTT.